These T cell receptor beta chains were read from a single sample in a study of blood T cell repertoires in COVID-19. Sequenced by immunoSEQ multiplex PCR; TCRdb stores in-frame clones only, minus some. The repertoire holds hundreds of thousands of clones, with approximately 90% as singletons. Sequences were obtained from peripheral blood. The receptors derive from a man in his 60s with COVID-19, enrolled during active disease. Each CDR3 is given with its conserved first and last residue. D genes are given only for firm matches. Rows give clone size only sometimes, using once, few, many, or a class for an expanded clone.

J | V | D | size | CDR3 | DNA
TRBJ1-1 | TRBV30 | TRBD1 | . | CAWRDRGVGEAFF | TGTGCCTGGAGGGACAGGGGAGTTGGTGAAGCTTTCTTT
TRBJ1-1 | TRBV19 | TRBD1 | once | CASSSTGDTEAFF | TGTGCCAGTAGTTCTACAGGGGACACTGAAGCTTTCTTT
TRBJ2-3 | TRBV7-8 | TRBD1 | once | CASSLGARGRSDTQYF | TGTGCCAGCAGCTTAGGGGCCAGGGGGCGATCAGATACGCAGTATTTT
TRBJ2-3 | TRBV10-3 | TRBD2 | . | CAGRAPSTDTQYF | TGTGCTGGGAGGGCCCCTAGCACAGATACGCAGTATTTT
TRBJ1-1 | TRBV7-8 | TRBD1 | . | CASRQGQGNTEAFF | TGTGCCAGCAGGCAAGGACAGGGGAACACTGAAGCTTTCTTT
TRBJ1-1 | TRBV25-1 | . | . | CASSYRSQGNTEAFF | TGTGCCAGCAGTTACCGGTCGCAGGGGAACACTGAAGCTTTCTTT
TRBJ2-7 | TRBV5-1 | TRBD1 | once | CASSSTGQGANEQYF | TGCGCCAGCAGCTCTACGGGACAGGGGGCCAACGAGCAGTACTTC
TRBJ1-1 | TRBV12-3/TRBV12-4 | . | . | CASSRGRNTEAFF | TGTGCCAGCAGTCGGGGGAGAAACACTGAAGCTTTCTTT
TRBJ1-1 | TRBV10-3 | . | . | CAISDGGKRLTEAFF | TGTGCCATCAGTGACGGAGGGAAGAGGTTAACTGAAGCTTTCTTT
TRBJ1-4 | TRBV11-1 | . | . | CASSLDRWSEKLFF | TGTGCCAGCAGCTTAGACAGGTGGAGTGAAAAACTGTTTTTT
TRBJ2-1 | TRBV19 | TRBD1 | . | CASSIDRRGPWNEQFF | TGTGCCAGTAGTATAGATCGCAGGGGGCCTTGGAATGAGCAGTTCTTC
TRBJ2-3 | TRBV7-2 | . | once | CASSLDRGSSTDTQYF | TGTGCCAGCAGCTTAGATCGGGGGAGTAGCACAGATACGCAGTATTTT
TRBJ1-3 | TRBV28 | . | . | CASSTAGGARNTIYF | TGTGCCAGCAGTACCGCGGGGGGGGCAAGGAACACCATATATTTT
TRBJ2-7 | TRBV19 | TRBD2 | . | CASSISWLADKYEQYF | TGTGCCAGTAGTATAAGCTGGCTAGCGGATAAGTACGAGCAGTACTTC
TRBJ2-1 | TRBV7-6 | TRBD2 | few | CASSLVASGRANEQFF | TGTGCCAGCAGCTTAGTTGCTAGCGGGAGGGCGAATGAGCAGTTCTTC
TRBJ1-4 | TRBV3-1/TRBV3-2 | . | . | CASSPQDAKLFF | TGTGCCAGCAGCCCCCAGGATGCAAAACTGTTTTTT
TRBJ1-5 | TRBV7-9 | TRBD1 | . | CASSFATGSNQPQHF | TGTGCCAGCAGCTTCGCGACAGGGAGCAATCAGCCCCAGCATTTT
TRBJ2-1 | TRBV27 | . | . | CASTDSAGATYNEQFF | TGTGCCAGCACCGACTCCGCGGGGGCCACCTACAATGAGCAGTTCTTC
TRBJ1-6 | TRBV3-1/TRBV3-2 | TRBD1 | . | CASSPGTGKAYNSPLHF | TGTGCCAGCAGCCCCGGGACAGGGAAGGCCTATAATTCACCCCTCCACTTT
TRBJ2-7 | TRBV10-2 | TRBD1 | . | CASRDPGQGYEQYF | TGCGCCAGCAGAGACCCGGGACAGGGGTACGAGCAGTACTTC
TRBJ2-3 | TRBV7-2 | TRBD1 | once | CASSLRGTGTPDTQYF | TGTGCCAGCAGCTTACGCGGGACAGGGACCCCAGATACGCAGTATTTT
TRBJ2-1 | TRBV6-5 | TRBD2 | . | CASSPSGSSYNEQFF | TGTGCCAGCAGTCCTAGCGGAAGCTCCTACAATGAGCAGTTCTTC
TRBJ1-1 | TRBV6-1 | . | . | CASSEDRGASGEAFF | TGTGCCAGCAGTGAAGATCGGGGGGCGAGTGGTGAAGCTTTCTTT
TRBJ2-6 | TRBV6-5 | . | once | CASKQASGANVLTF | TGTGCCAGCAAACAGGCCTCTGGGGCCAACGTCCTGACTTTC
TRBJ2-7 | TRBV27 | TRBD1 | . | CASSLSGTGLGEQYF | TGTGCCAGCAGTTTATCCGGGACAGGGTTAGGCGAGCAGTACTTC
TRBJ2-7 | TRBV18 | TRBD1 | few | CASRDSSYEQYF | TGTGCCAGCAGGGACAGCTCCTACGAGCAGTACTTC
TRBJ2-1 | TRBV18 | TRBD1 | . | CASSPPGQGASYNEQFF | TGTGCCAGCTCACCCCCGGGACAGGGGGCCTCTTACAATGAGCAGTTCTTC
TRBJ1-2 | TRBV11-2 | . | . | CASSLGRNYGYTF | TGTGCCAGCAGCTTAGGGAGGAACTATGGCTACACCTTC
TRBJ1-5 | TRBV7-2 | . | . | CASSLHSHSNQPQHF | TGTGCCAGCAGCTTGCACAGTCATAGCAATCAGCCCCAGCATTTT
TRBJ1-1 | TRBV19 | TRBD1 | . | CASSSPGQGRTEAFF | TGTGCCAGTAGTTCCCCCGGACAGGGGCGCACTGAAGCTTTCTTT
TRBJ2-3 | TRBV4-1 | TRBD2 | . | CASSPGLAGGPTDTQYF | TGCGCCAGCAGCCCGGGACTAGCGGGGGGGCCGACAGATACGCAGTATTTT
TRBJ2-7 | TRBV7-3 | . | . | CASSPDGSYEQYF | TGTGCCAGCAGCCCCGACGGGAGTTACGAGCAGTACTTC
TRBJ2-3 | TRBV29-1 | TRBD1 | . | CSALTGGTDTQYF | TGCAGCGCCTTGACAGGGGGCACAGATACGCAGTATTTT
TRBJ2-7 | TRBV20-1 | . | . | CSARDREQYF | TGCAGTGCTAGAGATCGCGAGCAGTACTTC
TRBJ2-3 | TRBV7-2 | . | . | CASSLGGSGTDTQYF | TGTGCCAGCAGCTTAGGTGGGAGCGGAACAGATACGCAGTATTTT
TRBJ2-3 | TRBV5-5 | TRBD2 | . | CASSSYGLAGITDTQYF | TGTGCCAGCAGCTCCTACGGACTAGCGGGGATCACAGATACGCAGTATTTT
TRBJ1-4 | TRBV7-9 | TRBD1 | . | CASSQGQGLSEKLFF | TGTGCCAGCAGCCAGGGACAGGGGTTGAGTGAAAAACTGTTTTTT
TRBJ1-1 | TRBV6-1 | . | . | CASSEGHTEAFF | TGTGCCAGCAGTGAAGGGCACACTGAAGCTTTCTTT
TRBJ1-5 | TRBV4-1 | TRBD1 | . | CASSRGQGGNQPQHF | TGCGCCAGCAGCCGAGGACAGGGGGGCAATCAGCCCCAGCATTTT
TRBJ2-2 | TRBV2 | TRBD1 | . | CASSERGHGGELFF | TGTGCCAGCAGTGAAAGGGGGCACGGCGGGGAGCTGTTTTTT
TRBJ2-3 | TRBV5-1 | TRBD2 | few | CASSSGLAGGSTDTQYF | TGCGCCAGCAGCTCCGGACTAGCGGGAGGCAGCACAGATACGCAGTATTTT
TRBJ2-1 | TRBV23-1 | TRBD1 | . | CASSRSTSGGISYNEQFF | TGCGCCAGCAGTCGATCAACGTCAGGGGGCATTTCCTATAATGAGCAGTTCTTC